This record concerns one T cell receptor beta chain sequence. The same CDR3 is also encoded by other DNA sequences in this sample. The V gene's germline CDR1 is SEHNR and CDR2 FQNEAQ (reference sequence). Trimming left V 2 bases short and J 2 bases short, with 6 bases between. The CDR3 is 13 amino acids. These data are taken from a study of blood T cell repertoires in COVID-19. On the study more broadly: Samples of COVID-19 (acute and convalescent) were obtained from the United States, Italy and Spain.

Authors' methods: Estimated nucleated cell counts came from reference gene primer amplification. This table comes from immunoSEQ multiplex PCR, and its TCRdb copy is limited to in-frame clones, with some not included. V and J calls and clone size come straight from that table; D and trimming were deduced from the DNA. Counted here are a few hundred thousand clones, roughly 85% occurring once; the ten biggest clones make up 11%. The source material was peripheral blood. The genes are TRBV7-9 and TRBJ1-1, with D possibly being TRBD1 (5 bases). The clonotype comes from a woman aged 65 to 85 with acute or convalescent COVID-19. CDR3 nucleotide sequence: TGTGCCAGCAGCTTAACAGGAAACACTGAAGCTTTCTTT. Its protein is CASSLTGNTEAFF.